Each of the 13 T cell receptor beta chains below was sequenced from the same sample in a study of blood T cells in healthy people across ages. Through a sample-barcoded 5' primer and a J-beta primer mix, a second PCR was run for roughly 6 to 11 cycles. TCRdb passed the 5' RACE reads through MiXCR, listing each CDR3 protein once. The table shows around 1,900,000 distinct CDR3 sequences, with approximately 39% occurring only once. The specimen was blood. All receptors come from a human donor in good health.

This rearrangement joins TRBV7-6 to TRBJ2-5, with D perhaps given as TRBD1 or TRBD2 (6 bases each). V was pared by 3 bases and J by 5 bases, with 16 bases between. The germline V gene has CDR1 SGHVS and CDR2 FNYEAQ. The CDR3 has 15 residues. CDR3 amino acids: CASSFLGGPRETQYF. CDR3 bases: TGTGCCAGCAGCTTCTTGGGGGGCCCCCGGGAGACCCAGTACTTC.

CDR3 in DNA: TGCAATGCATCGGACTCCCAAGAGACCCAGTACTTC. Translation: CNASDSQETQYF. The chain links TRBV20-1 to TRBJ2-5, with D perhaps matching TRBD2 (5 bases). Germline CDR1 is DFQATT and CDR2 is SNEGSKA (reference sequence). This CDR3 has 12 residues.

This clonotype was counted a few times. The rearrangement joins TRBV4-3 to TRBJ2-7; no firm D call. The germline V gene encodes CDR1 LGHNA and CDR2 YSLEER. CDR3 length equals 14 residues. Trimming stripped 0 bases from V and 0 bases from J, with 6 bases between. This chain's CDR3 is CASSQDGYSYEQYF. CDR3 bases: TGCGCCAGCAGCCAAGATGGCTACTCCTACGAGCAGTACTTC.

The sample holds a few counts of this clonotype. The J gene is TRBJ2-5, the V gene TRBV20-1; 9 nucleotides agree with TRBD2. This CDR3 has 15 residues. In germline, CDR1 is DFQATT, CDR2 SNEGSKA (reference sequence). Losses at the gene ends were 1 base for V and 5 bases for J; bases not matched to a gene: 8. Here the CDR3 reads CSARVWTSEGETQYF. The CDR3 bases are TGCAGTGCTAGAGTCTGGACTAGCGAGGGGGAGACCCAGTACTTC.

This clonotype was observed a handful of times. V and J are TRBV7-2 and TRBJ2-2, with 7 bases that match TRBD1. The germline V gene has CDR1 SGHTA and CDR2 FQGNSA. This CDR3 has 15 amino acids. V shed 1 base, J shed 7 bases, and the junction held 6 bases outside the gene matches. CDR3 coding DNA: TGTGCCAGCAGCTTAGACAGGGGACATAGCGGGGAGCTGTTTTTT. This encodes CASSLDRGHSGELFF.

This clonotype was seen a handful of times. This chain joins TRBV7-9 and TRBJ1-2, with 9 bases aligning to TRBD1. The CDR3 sequence is 12 residues long. Losses at the gene ends were 5 bases for V and 12 bases for J; bases not matched to a gene: 7. Germline CDR1 and CDR2: SEHNR and FQNEAQ (reference sequence). Here the CDR3 DNA reads TGTGCCAGCAGCGCGCAGACAGGGGGAAACACCTTC. This codes for CASSAQTGGNTF.

The gene calls are TRBV5-6 and TRBJ1-2, with a tentative D call TRBD1 (5 bases). V gave up 7 bases and J gave up 3 bases, with 16 bases separating them. In germline, CDR1 is SGHDT, CDR2 YYEEEE. The CDR3 extends over 14 amino acids. DNA of the CDR3: TGTGCCAGCCGGGTCGTTGACAGCGACTATGGCTACACCTTC. Its protein product is CASRVVDSDYGYTF. Full variable domain (outside the CDR3, taken from reference TRBV5-6 and TRBJ1-2): DAGVTQSPTHLIKTRGQQVTLRCSPKSGHDTVSWYQQALGQGPQFIFQYYEEEERQRGNFPDRFSGHQFPNYSSELNVNALLLGDSALYLCASRVVDSDYGYTFGSGTRLTVV.

This clonotype has just a few counts. Relative to the germline gene, one junction end is altered; a read error may explain this. This chain connects TRBV4-3 to TRBJ2-4; tentatively, D is TRBD2 (5 bases). The end of the DNA is better explained by TRBJ2-7, so the J call may be wrong. Germline loops: CDR1 LGHNA, CDR2 YSLEER. The CDR3 contains 17 residues. The CDR3 DNA sequence: TGCGCCGGCAGCCAAGAGCATGCGGGTGGACTTTACTACGAGCAGTACTTC. Its translation is CAGSQEHAGGLYYEQYF.

Only a few counts were recorded for this clonotype. The chain uses TRBV4-2 and TRBJ2-5, with TRBD2 matching over 7 bases. Trimming at V came to 0 bases and at J to 0 bases, leaving 7 bases not matched to a gene. Germline assignment: CDR1 LGHNA and CDR2 YNFKEQ. CDR3 length equals 17 residues. CDR3 coding DNA: TGTGCCAGCAGCCAAGATCTCCTAGCGGCAGACCAAGAGACCCAGTACTTC. It encodes CASSQDLLAADQETQYF.

CDR3 nucleotide sequence: TGTGCCAGCAGCAATTCCGGGACCTACAATGAGCAGTTCTTC. It yields the protein CASSNSGTYNEQFF. The chain joins TRBV27 to TRBJ2-1; a possible D gene is TRBD2 (5 bases). The V end was cut by 6 bases, the J end by 2 bases, with 11 bases between. The length of the CDR3 is 14 residues. The V gene's germline CDR1 is MNHEY and CDR2 SMNVEV (reference sequence).

The chain joins TRBV20-1 to TRBJ2-3; D may match TRBD1 or TRBD2 (5 bases each). There are 15 residues in the CDR3. Trimming stripped 0 bases from V and 6 bases from J, with 16 bases between. CDR1 and CDR2 from the germline V gene are DFQATT and SNEGSKA (reference sequence). As DNA, the CDR3 is TGCAGTGCTAGAGATCTTAGTAGGGGACGCGATACGCAGTATTTT. Amino acids: CSARDLSRGRDTQYF.

The chain joins TRBV18 to TRBJ2-5; no definite D call. The CDR3 totals 15 residues. The V end was cut by 8 bases, the J end by 6 bases, with 22 bases between. Germline loops: CDR1 KGHSH, CDR2 LQKENI. The CDR3 bases are TGTGCCAGCGCTAAGGCGGACGGCACTGGCAAGACCCAGTACTTC. Translating it yields CASAKADGTGKTQYF.

This clonotype was counted only a few times. This chain links TRBV7-9 with TRBJ1-4, with no clear D. Trimming removed 7 bases at V and 7 bases at J, with 13 bases between. Looked up from germline, CDR1 is SEHNR and CDR2 is FQNEAQ (reference sequence). The CDR3 length is 13 residues. CDR3 protein: CASTRVLGEKLFF. The CDR3 nucleotides are TGTGCCAGCACCCGGGTACTTGGTGAAAAACTGTTTTTT.